These 6 T cell receptor beta chains were sequenced from one sample in a study of T cell repertoires and HLA-DP antigens. Measured with immunoSEQ multiplex PCR; TCRdb has only the in-frame clones, and not every one. The table has 85,000 to 90,000 clones, roughly 86% seen once. For these TCRs, the target antigens are not known. Sequencing was done on a sample of CD4+ T cells from PBMCs. These receptors originate from a man aged 45 to 65 in good health and CMV-seronegative.

CDR3 amino acids: CASSLTTVNNEQFF. The CDR3 region has the DNA TGTGCCAGCAGCTTAACGACAGTCAATAATGAGCAGTTCTTC. The rearrangement uses TRBV2 and TRBJ2-1; a possible D gene is TRBD1 (5 bases). Germline-derived CDR1 and CDR2 are SNHLY and FYNNEI. CDR3 length: 14 amino acids. Trimming left V 6 bases short and J 7 bases short, with 16 bases between.

With respect to this clone: The germline gene is not matched at one end of the junction; a read error may be the cause. The chain couples TRBV5-1 to TRBJ1-2; D gene uncertain. This CDR3 comprises 15 residues. CDR1 is SGHRS, CDR2 YFSETQ, per germline. The CDR3 spells CASSPGPLPNYDYTF. In DNA, the CDR3 is TGCGCCAGCAGCCCGGGCCCTCTTCCAAACTATGACTACACCTTC.

The rearrangement joins TRBV20-1 to TRBJ2-2, with D unresolved. Trimming took off 2 bases at V and 7 bases at J, with 5 bases between the two ends. The CDR3 consists of 11 residues. Germline CDR1 is DFQATT and CDR2 is SNEGSKA (reference sequence). In DNA, the CDR3 is TGCAGTGCTAGAAGGGTCGGGGAGCTGTTTTTT. Translation gives CSARRVGELFF.

The gene calls are TRBV29-1 and TRBJ1-1; 9 bases are a match to TRBD1. J was trimmed by 0 bases and V by 3 bases; bases with no gene match: 8. Germline assignment: CDR1 SQVTM and CDR2 ANQGSEA. There are 16 residues in the CDR3. CDR3 nucleotide sequence: TGCAGCGTTGACCGGGACAGGGAGGGCATGAACACTGAAGCTTTCTTT. This encodes CSVDRDREGMNTEAFF.

The rearrangement links TRBV7-2 to TRBJ1-5, with 7 positions matching TRBD1. V was pared by 6 bases and J by 2 bases, with 4 bases of the junction left unmatched. Looked up from germline, CDR1 is SGHTA and CDR2 is FQGNSA. The CDR3 loop spans 14 amino acids. CDR3 protein: CASSNRGGNQPQHF. The CDR3 region has the DNA TGTGCCAGCAGTAACAGGGGAGGCAATCAGCCCCAGCATTTT.

Details on this clone: This same CDR3 is encoded by further DNA sequences in the sample. The chain uses TRBV5-1 and TRBJ2-6, with D unresolved. The germline gives CDR1 SGHRS, CDR2 YFSETQ. Deletions cut 1 base from V and 0 bases from J, with 8 bases between. The CDR3 is 16 residues long. This CDR3 reads CASSLPASSGANVLTF. For the CDR3, the DNA is TGCGCCAGCAGCTTGCCAGCCAGCTCTGGGGCCAACGTCCTGACTTTC.